This T cell receptor (beta chain) is drawn from a study of blood T cell repertoires in COVID-19. At the level of the study: Researchers got acute and convalescent COVID-19 samples from the United States, Italy and Spain. T cells, B-cell-depleted T cells, or PBMCs provided the cDNA or gDNA that served as material.

Source study methods: Estimation of nucleated cell counts relied on the amplification of reference gene primers. Sequencing used immunoSEQ multiplex PCR; TCRdb keeps in-frame clones, though not all of them. V and J calls and clone size are copied from that table; D and trimming were computed from the DNA. The sample has some 300,000 clones, about 86% seen once. Trimming removed 0 bases from V and 4 bases from J, with 12 bases in between. The CDR3 runs to 15 residues. Germline CDR1 and CDR2: LGHDT and YNNKEL (reference sequence). While infection was still active, Seattle patients were enrolled and then followed longitudinally.

The TCR comes from a woman in her seventies with COVID-19, enrolled during active disease. This chain uses TRBV3-1 (or the pseudogene TRBV3-2) with TRBJ1-2, with D unresolved. The sequenced material came from peripheral blood. In DNA, the CDR3 is TGTGCCAGCAGCCAAGATGCGGCCAGTTTCTATGGCTACACCTTC. Protein sequence: CASSQDAASFYGYTF.